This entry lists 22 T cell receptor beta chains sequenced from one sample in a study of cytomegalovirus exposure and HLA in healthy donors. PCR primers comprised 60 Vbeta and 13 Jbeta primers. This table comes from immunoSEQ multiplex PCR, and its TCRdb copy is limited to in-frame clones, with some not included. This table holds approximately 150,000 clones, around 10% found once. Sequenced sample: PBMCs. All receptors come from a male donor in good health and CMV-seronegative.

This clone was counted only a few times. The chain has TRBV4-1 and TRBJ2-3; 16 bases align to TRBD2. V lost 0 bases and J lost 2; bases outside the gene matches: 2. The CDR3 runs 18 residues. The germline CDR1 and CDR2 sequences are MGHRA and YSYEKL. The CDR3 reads CASSQEGTSGRATDTQYF. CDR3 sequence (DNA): TGCGCCAGCAGCCAAGAAGGGACTAGCGGGAGGGCCACAGATACGCAGTATTTT.

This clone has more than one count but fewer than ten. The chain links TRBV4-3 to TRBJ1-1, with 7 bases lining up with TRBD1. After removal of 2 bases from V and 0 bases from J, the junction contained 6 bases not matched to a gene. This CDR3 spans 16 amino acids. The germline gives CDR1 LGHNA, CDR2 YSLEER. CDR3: CASSQRGQTLNTEAFF. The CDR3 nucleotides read TGCGCCAGCAGCCAAAGGGGGCAGACCTTGAACACTGAAGCTTTCTTT.

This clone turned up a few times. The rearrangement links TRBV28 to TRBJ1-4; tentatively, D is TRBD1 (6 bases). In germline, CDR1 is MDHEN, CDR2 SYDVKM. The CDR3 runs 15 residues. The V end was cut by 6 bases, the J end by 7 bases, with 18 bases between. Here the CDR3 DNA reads TGTGCCAGCAGCCCGGGGACATTCGTTTTTGAAAAACTGTTTTTT. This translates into CASSPGTFVFEKLFF.

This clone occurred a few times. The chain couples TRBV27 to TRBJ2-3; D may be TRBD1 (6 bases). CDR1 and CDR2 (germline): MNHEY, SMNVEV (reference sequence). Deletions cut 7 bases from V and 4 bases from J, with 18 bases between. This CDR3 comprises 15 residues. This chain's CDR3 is CASNKGDPGSDTQYF. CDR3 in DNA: TGTGCCAGCAACAAGGGGGACCCCGGTTCAGATACGCAGTATTTT.

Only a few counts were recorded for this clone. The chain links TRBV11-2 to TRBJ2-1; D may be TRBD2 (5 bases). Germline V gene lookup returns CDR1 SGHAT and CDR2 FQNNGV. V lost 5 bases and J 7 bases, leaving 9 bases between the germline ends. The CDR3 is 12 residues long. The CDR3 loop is CASSPPGNEQFF. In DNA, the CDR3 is TGTGCCAGCAGCCCCCCGGGGAATGAGCAGTTCTTC.

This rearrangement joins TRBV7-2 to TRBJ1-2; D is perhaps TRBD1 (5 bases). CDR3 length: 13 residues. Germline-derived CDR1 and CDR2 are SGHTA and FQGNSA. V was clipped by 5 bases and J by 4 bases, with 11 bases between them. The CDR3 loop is CASSPQGSYGYTF. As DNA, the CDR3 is TGTGCCAGCAGCCCGCAGGGAAGCTATGGCTACACCTTC.

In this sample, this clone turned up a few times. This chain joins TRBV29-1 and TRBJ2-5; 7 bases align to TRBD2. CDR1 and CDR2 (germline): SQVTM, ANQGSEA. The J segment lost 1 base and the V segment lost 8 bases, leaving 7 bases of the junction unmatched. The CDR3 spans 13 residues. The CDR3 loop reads CSSLGGTQETQYF. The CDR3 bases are TGCAGCTCTCTCGGGGGGACCCAAGAGACCCAGTACTTC.

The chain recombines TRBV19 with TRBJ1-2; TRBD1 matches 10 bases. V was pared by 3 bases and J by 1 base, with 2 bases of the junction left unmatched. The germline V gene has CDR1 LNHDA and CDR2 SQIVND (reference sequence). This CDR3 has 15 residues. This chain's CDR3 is CASSIGQGGNYGYTF. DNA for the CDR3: TGTGCCAGTAGTATTGGACAGGGGGGTAACTATGGCTACACCTTC.

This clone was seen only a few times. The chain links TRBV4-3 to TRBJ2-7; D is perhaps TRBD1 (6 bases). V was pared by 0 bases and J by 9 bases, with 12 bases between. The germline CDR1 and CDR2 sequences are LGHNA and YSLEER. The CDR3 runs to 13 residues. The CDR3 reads CASSQDAGRGQYF. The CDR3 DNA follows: TGCGCCAGCAGCCAAGATGCGGGCAGGGGGCAGTACTTC.

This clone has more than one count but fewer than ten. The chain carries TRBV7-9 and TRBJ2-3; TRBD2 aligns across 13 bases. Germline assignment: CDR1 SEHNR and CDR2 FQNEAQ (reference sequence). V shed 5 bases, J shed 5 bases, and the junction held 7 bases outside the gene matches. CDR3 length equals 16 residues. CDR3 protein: CASSRTSGRQLDTQYF. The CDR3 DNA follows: TGTGCCAGCAGCCGGACTAGCGGGAGACAGTTAGATACGCAGTATTTT.

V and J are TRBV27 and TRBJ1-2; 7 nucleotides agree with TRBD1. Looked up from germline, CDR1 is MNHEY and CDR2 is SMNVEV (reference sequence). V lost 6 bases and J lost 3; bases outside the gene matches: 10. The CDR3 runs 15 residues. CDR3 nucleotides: TGTGCCAGCAGCTTGACAGGGTTGGGCGACTATGGCTACACCTTC. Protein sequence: CASSLTGLGDYGYTF.

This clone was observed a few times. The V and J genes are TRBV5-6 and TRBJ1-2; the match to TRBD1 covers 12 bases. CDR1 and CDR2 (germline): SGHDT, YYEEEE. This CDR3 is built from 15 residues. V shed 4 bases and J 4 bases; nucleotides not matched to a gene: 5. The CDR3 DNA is TGTGCCAGCAGCGACGGGACAGGGGGCTTCTATGGCTACACCTTC. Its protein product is CASSDGTGGFYGYTF.

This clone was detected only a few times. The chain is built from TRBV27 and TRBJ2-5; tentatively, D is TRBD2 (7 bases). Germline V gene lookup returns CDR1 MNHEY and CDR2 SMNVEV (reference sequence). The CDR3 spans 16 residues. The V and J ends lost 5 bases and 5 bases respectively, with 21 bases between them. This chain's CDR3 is CASSPQRSGGRETQYF. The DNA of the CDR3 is TGTGCCAGCAGTCCCCAGAGATCGGGGGGCCGGGAGACCCAGTACTTC.

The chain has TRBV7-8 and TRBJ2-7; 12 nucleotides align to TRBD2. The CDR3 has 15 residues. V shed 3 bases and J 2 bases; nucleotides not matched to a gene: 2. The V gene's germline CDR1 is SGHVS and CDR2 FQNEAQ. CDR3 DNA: TGTGCCAGCAGCTTTCTAGCGGGAGGGACCTACGAGCAGTACTTC. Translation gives CASSFLAGGTYEQYF. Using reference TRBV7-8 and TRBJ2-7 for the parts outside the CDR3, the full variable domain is GAGVSQSPRYKVAKRGQDVALRCDPISGHVSLFWYQQALGQGPEFLTYFQNEAQLDKSGLPSDRFFAERPEGSVSTLKIQRTQQEDSAVYLCASSFLAGGTYEQYFGPGTRLTVT.

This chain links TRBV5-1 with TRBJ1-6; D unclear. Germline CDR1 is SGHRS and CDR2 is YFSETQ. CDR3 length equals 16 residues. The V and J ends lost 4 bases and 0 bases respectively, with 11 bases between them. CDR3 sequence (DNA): TGCGCCAGCAGCCTGACGGCAGGCTCCTATAATTCACCCCTCCACTTT. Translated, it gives CASSLTAGSYNSPLHF. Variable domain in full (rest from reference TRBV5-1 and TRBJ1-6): KAGVTQTPRYLIKTRGQQVTLSCSPISGHRSVSWYQQTPGQGLQFLFEYFSETQRNKGNFPGRFSGRQFSNSRSEMNVSTLELGDSALYLCASSLTAGSYNSPLHFGNGTRLTVT.

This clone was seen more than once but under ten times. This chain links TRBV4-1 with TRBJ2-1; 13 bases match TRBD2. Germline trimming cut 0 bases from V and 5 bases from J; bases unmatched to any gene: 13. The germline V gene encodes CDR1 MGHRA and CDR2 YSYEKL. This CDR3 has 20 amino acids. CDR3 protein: CASSQESPGLAGVLDNEQFF. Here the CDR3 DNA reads TGCGCCAGCAGCCAAGAATCTCCCGGACTAGCGGGAGTCCTTGACAATGAGCAGTTCTTC.

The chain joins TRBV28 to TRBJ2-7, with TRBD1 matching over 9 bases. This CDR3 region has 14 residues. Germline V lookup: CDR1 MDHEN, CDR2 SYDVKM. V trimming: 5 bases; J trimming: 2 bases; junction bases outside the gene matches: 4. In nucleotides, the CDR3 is TGTGCCAGCAGTCGCCGGGACAGGGCCTACGAGCAGTACTTC. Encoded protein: CASSRRDRAYEQYF.

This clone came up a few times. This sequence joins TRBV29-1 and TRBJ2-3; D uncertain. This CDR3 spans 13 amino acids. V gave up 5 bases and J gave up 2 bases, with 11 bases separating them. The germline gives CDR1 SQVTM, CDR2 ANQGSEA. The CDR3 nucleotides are TGCAGCGTTTCGGTCAGGCCCACAGATACGCAGTATTTT. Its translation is CSVSVRPTDTQYF.

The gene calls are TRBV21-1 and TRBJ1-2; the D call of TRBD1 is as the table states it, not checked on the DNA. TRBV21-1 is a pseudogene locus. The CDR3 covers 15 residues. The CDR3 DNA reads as TGTGCCAGCAGCAATATAGGGGGTCGGAACTATGGCTACACCTTC. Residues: CASSNIGGRNYGYTF.

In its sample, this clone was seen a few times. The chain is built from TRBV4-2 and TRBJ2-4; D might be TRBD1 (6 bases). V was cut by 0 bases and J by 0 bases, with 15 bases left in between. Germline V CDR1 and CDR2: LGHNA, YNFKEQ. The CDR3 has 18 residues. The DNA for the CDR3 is TGTGCCAGCAGCCAAGAAGGGGGTGTTCAGACAGCCAAAAACATTCAGTACTTC. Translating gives CASSQEGGVQTAKNIQYF.

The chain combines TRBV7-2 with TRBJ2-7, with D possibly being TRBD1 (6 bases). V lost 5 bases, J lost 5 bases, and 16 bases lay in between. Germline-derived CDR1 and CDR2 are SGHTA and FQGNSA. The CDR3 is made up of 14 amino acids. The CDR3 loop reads CASSPLGQIDEQYF. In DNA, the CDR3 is TGTGCCAGCAGCCCATTAGGACAGATCGACGAGCAGTACTTC.

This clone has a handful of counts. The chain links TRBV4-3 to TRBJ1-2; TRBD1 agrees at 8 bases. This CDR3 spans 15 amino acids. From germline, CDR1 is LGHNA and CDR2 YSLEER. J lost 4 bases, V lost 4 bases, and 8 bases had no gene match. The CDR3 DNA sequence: TGCGCCAGCAGCCCCGGGACAGGCCTAGTCTATGGCTACACCTTC. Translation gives CASSPGTGLVYGYTF.